This TCR beta chain was observed in a study of cytomegalovirus exposure and HLA in healthy donors. As for the study in general: Both the 120 or so validation repertoires and the approximately 700 first-cohort repertoires used the same platform, as reported by a later analysis.

CDR1 is MNHNS, CDR2 SASEGT, per germline. The CDR3 contains 14 residues. V shed 5 bases, J shed 5 bases, and the junction held 7 bases outside the gene matches. The data were produced by immunoSEQ multiplex PCR, yet TCRdb's version contains in-frame clones alone and is incomplete. The sample carries 100,000 to 150,000 clones, around nine tenths recorded once. Regarding the study as a whole: The authors listed some 150 TCR beta chains as cytomegalovirus-associated. Three chains tied to CMV proved CMV antigen-specific in vitro. Rarity characterized most TCR sequences, yet some public TCRs appeared in many donors.

This clone was counted only a few times. No antigen is known for it. This sequence was found in a young man in good health and CMV-seronegative. Sequencing was performed on PBMCs. The chain uses TRBV6-1 and TRBJ2-7, with 9 positions matching TRBD2. The CDR3 coding sequence is TGTGCCAGCAGTAGACTAGCGGACGTTGACGAGCAGTACTTC. Encoded protein: CASSRLADVDEQYF.